The clone carrying this T cell receptor (beta chain) has just a few counts. Germline CDR1 and CDR2: MNHEY and SVGEGT. The CDR3 is 14 amino acids. V lost 0 bases and J lost 4, with 7 bases in between. The data were taken from a study of blood T cell repertoires in COVID-19. Per the study methods: From reference gene primer amplification, estimates of nucleated cell counts were derived. Sequencing used immunoSEQ multiplex PCR; TCRdb keeps in-frame clones, though not all of them. V and J calls plus clone size are reproduced from that table; the DNA served to infer D and trimming. The table has approximately 180,000 clones, around 82% seen once.

This chain connects TRBV6-2 or TRBV6-3 to TRBJ1-5, with D unresolved. Material: PBMCs or T cells enriched from blood (not recorded which). This sequence originates from a woman between 50 and 59 years old with acute COVID-19. CDR3 region: CASSYSSGNQPQHF. Written as DNA, the CDR3 is TGTGCCAGCAGTTACTCCTCCGGTAATCAGCCCCAGCATTTT.